This T cell receptor (beta chain) emerged from a study of post-analysis software for immune sequencing data. Study background: The disease courses covered relapsing-remitting, secondary progressive and progressive-relapsing multiple sclerosis. Study results and caveats: The study found TRBV5-6, TRBV5-1 and TRBV20-1 among four to six TRBV segments more frequent in patients than controls. F measure showed strong co-clustering of same-batch samples. Comparison with controls showed significantly lower normalized Chao1 diversity in multiple sclerosis patients.

Included in the TCR beta cDNA libraries were unique molecular identifiers. cDNA molecules numbering around 450,000 came from roughly 0.93 to 9.6 million T cells. TCRdb passed the PCR reads through MiXCR, listing each CDR3 protein once. Of about 560,000 distinct CDR3 sequences listed, roughly two fifths are singletons. About this clonotype itself: Its specificity is unknown.

V lost 0 bases, J lost 2 bases, and 11 bases lay in between. The CDR3 covers 17 residues. Germline V gene data show CDR1 as LNHNV and CDR2 as YYDKDF (reference sequence). The sequence was obtained from a girl aged 10 to 17 with multiple sclerosis. The sample comprised blood. The rearrangement uses TRBV15 and TRBJ1-6, with D unresolved. This CDR3 is CATSRDIVVTYNSPLHF. The CDR3 coding sequence is TGTGCCACCAGCAGAGATATTGTGGTAACCTATAATTCACCCCTCCACTTT.